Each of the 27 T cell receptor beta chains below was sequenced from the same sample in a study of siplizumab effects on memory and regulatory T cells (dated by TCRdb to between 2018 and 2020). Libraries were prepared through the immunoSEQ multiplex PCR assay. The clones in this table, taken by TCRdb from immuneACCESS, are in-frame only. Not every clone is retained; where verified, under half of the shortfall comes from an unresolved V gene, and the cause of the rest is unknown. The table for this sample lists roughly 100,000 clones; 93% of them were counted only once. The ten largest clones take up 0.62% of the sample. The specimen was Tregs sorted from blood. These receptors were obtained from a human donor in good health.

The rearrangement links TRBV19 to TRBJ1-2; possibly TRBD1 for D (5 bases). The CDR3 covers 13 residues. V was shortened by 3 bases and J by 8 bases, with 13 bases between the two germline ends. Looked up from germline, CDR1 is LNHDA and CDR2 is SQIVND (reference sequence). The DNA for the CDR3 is TGTGCCAGTAGTATCCAACAGGCGGGGGGCTACACCTTC. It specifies CASSIQQAGGYTF.

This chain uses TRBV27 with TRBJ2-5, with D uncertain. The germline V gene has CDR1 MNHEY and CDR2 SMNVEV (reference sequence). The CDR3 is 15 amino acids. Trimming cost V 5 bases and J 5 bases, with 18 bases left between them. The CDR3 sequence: CASSPQWTLRETQYF. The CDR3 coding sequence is TGTGCCAGCAGTCCCCAATGGACCCTTCGGGAGACCCAGTACTTC.

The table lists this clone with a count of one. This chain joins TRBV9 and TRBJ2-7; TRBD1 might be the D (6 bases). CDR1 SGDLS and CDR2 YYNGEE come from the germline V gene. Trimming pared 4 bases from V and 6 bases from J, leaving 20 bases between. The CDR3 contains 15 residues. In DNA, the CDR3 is TGTGCCAGCAGCCCCAGGGGTAACCAAGGTGGCGAGCAGTACTTC. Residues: CASSPRGNQGGEQYF.

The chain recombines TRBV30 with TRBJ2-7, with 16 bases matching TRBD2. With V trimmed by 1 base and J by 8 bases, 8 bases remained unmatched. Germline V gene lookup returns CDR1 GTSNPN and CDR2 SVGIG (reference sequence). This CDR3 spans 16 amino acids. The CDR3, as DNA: TGTGCCTGGAGTGGACGGGGACTAGCGGGGGGGCCCCAGCAGTACTTC. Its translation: CAWSGRGLAGGPQQYF.

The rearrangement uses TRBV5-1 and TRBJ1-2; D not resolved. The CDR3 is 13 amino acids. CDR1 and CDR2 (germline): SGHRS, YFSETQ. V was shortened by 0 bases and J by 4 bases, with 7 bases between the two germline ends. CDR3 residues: CASSLEGSYGYTF. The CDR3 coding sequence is TGCGCCAGCAGCTTGGAGGGAAGCTATGGCTACACCTTC.

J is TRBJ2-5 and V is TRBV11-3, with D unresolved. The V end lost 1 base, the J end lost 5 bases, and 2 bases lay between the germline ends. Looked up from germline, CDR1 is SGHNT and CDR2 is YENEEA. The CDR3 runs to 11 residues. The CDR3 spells CASSLVETQYF. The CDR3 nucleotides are TGTGCCAGCAGCTTAGTGGAGACCCAGTACTTC.

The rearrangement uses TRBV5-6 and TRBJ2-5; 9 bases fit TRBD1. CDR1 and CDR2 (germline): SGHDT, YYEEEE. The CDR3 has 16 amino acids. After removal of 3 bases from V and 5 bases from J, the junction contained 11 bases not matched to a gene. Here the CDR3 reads CASSWISGQGGETQYF. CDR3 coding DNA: TGTGCCAGCAGCTGGATATCGGGACAGGGAGGCGAGACCCAGTACTTC.

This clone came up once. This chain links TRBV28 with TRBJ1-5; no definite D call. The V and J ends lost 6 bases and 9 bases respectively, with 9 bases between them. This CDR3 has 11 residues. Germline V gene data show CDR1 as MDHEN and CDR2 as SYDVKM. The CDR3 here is CASRGEGPQHF. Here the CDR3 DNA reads TGTGCCAGCAGAGGTGAGGGGCCCCAGCATTTT.

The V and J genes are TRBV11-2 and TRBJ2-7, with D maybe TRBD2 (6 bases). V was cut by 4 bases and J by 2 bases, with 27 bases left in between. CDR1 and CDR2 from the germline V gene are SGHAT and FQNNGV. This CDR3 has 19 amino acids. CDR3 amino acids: CASSSLGAPYSGPTYEQYF. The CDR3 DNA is TGTGCCAGCAGCTCCCTAGGAGCCCCATACAGCGGGCCTACCTACGAGCAGTACTTC. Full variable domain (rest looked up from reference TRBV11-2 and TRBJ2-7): EAGVAQSPRYKIIEKRQSVAFWCNPISGHATLYWYQQILGQGPKLLIQFQNNGVVDDSQLPKDRFSAERLKGVDSTLKIQPAKLEDSAVYLCASSSLGAPYSGPTYEQYFGPGTRLTVT.

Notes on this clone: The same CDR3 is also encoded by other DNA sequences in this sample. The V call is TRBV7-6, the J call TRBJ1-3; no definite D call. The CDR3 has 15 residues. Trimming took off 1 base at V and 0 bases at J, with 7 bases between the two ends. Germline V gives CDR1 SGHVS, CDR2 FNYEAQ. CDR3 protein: CASSLVADSGNTIYF. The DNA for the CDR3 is TGTGCCAGCAGCTTAGTAGCAGACTCTGGAAACACCATATATTTT.

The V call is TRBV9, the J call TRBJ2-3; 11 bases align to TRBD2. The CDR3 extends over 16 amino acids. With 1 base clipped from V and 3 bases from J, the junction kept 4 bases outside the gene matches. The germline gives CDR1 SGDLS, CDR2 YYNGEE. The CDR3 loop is CASSVLAGGRTDTQYF. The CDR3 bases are TGTGCCAGCAGCGTACTAGCGGGGGGTAGGACAGATACGCAGTATTTT.

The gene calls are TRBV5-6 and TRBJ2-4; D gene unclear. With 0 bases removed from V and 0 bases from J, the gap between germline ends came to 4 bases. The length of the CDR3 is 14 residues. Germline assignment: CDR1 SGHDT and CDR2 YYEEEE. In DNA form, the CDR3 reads TGTGCCAGCAGCTTGGCCTCAGCCAAAAACATTCAGTACTTC. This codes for CASSLASAKNIQYF.

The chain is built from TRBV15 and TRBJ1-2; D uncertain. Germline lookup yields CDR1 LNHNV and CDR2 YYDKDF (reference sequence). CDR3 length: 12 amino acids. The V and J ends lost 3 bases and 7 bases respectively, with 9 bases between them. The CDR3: CATSRDAGGYTF. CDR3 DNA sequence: TGTGCCACCAGCAGGGATGCGGGTGGCTACACCTTC.

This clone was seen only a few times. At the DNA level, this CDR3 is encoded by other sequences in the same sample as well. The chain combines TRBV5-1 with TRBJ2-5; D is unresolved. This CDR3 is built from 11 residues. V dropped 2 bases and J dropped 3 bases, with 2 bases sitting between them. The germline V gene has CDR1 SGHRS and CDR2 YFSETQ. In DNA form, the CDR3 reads TGCGCCAGCAGCTTAGAAGAGACCCAGTACTTC. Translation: CASSLEETQYF.

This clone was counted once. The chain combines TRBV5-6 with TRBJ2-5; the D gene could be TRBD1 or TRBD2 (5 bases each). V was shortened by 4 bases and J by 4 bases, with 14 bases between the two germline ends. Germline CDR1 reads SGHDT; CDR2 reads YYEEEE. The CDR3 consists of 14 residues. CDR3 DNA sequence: TGTGCCAGCAGCGGACTCCGACAGAGAGAGACCCAGTACTTC. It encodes CASSGLRQRETQYF.

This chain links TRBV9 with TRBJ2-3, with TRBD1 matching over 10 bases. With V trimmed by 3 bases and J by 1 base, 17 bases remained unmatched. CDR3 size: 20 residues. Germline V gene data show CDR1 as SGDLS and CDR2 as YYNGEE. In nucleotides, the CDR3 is TGTGCCAGCAGCGCCAGAAGGGGACAGGGGATTAGCGGGGGCACAGATACGCAGTATTTT. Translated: CASSARRGQGISGGTDTQYF.

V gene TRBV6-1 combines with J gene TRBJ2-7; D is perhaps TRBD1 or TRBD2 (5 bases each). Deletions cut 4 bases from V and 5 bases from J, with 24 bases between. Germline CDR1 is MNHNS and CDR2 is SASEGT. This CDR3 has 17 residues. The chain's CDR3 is CASSGPLPGSGIHEQYF. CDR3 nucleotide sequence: TGTGCCAGCAGTGGGCCTCTGCCAGGGAGTGGTATCCACGAGCAGTACTTC.

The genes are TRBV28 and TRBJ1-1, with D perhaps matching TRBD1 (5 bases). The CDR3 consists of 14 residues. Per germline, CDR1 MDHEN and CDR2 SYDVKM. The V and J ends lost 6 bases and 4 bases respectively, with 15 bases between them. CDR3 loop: CASRVFGTATEAFF. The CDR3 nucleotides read TGTGCCAGCAGGGTGTTCGGGACTGCCACTGAAGCTTTCTTT.

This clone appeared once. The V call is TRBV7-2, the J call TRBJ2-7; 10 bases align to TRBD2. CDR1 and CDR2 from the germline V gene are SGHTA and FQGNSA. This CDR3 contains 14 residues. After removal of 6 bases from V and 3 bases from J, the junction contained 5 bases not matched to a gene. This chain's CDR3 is CASRVAGGHYEQYF. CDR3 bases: TGTGCCAGCAGGGTAGCGGGAGGTCACTACGAGCAGTACTTC.

The DNA for the CDR3 is TGCGCCAGCAGCCAAGAACCACAGGGTAATTCACCCCTCCACTTT. Translation gives CASSQEPQGNSPLHF. The chain combines TRBV4-1 with TRBJ1-6; weak D call: TRBD1 (6 bases). CDR1 is MGHRA, CDR2 YSYEKL, per germline. Deletions cut 0 bases from V and 6 bases from J, with 9 bases between. There are 15 residues in the CDR3.

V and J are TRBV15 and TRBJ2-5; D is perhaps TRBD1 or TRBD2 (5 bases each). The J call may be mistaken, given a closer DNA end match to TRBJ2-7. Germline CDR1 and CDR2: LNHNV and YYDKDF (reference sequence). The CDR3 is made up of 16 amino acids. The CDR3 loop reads CATSHRQRQSSYEQYF. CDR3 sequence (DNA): TGTGCCACCAGCCACCGACAGCGGCAAAGCTCCTACGAGCAGTACTTC.

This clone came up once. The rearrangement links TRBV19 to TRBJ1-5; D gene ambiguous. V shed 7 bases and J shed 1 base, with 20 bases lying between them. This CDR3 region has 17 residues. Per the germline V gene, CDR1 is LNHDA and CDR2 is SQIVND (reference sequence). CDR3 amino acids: CASTPNAGIQSNQPQHF. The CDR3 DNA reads TGTGCCAGTACCCCAAATGCGGGGATACAGAGCAATCAGCCCCAGCATTTT.

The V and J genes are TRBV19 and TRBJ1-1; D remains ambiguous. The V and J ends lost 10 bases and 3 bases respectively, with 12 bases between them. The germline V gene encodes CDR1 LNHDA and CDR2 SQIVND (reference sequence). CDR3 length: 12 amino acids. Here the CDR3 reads CATVRGYTEAFF. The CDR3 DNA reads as TGTGCCACTGTCCGGGGTTACACTGAAGCTTTCTTT.

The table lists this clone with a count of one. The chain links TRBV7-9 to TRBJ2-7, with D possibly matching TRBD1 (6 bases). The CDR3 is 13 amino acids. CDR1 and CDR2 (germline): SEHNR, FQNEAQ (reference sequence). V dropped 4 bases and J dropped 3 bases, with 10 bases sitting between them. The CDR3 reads CASSSQGFYEQYF. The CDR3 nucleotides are TGTGCCAGCAGCTCACAGGGTTTCTACGAGCAGTACTTC. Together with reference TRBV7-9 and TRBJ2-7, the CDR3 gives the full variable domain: DTGVSQNPRHKITKRGQNVTFRCDPISEHNRLYWYRQTLGQGPEFLTYFQNEAQLEKSRLLSDRFSAERPKGSFSTLEIQRTEQGDSAMYLCASSSQGFYEQYFGPGTRLTVT.

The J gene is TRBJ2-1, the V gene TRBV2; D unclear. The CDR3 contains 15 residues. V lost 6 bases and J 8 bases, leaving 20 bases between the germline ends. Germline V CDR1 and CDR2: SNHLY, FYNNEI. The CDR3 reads CASSGLARRWDEQFF. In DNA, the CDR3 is TGTGCCAGCAGCGGCCTGGCGAGAAGATGGGATGAGCAGTTCTTC.

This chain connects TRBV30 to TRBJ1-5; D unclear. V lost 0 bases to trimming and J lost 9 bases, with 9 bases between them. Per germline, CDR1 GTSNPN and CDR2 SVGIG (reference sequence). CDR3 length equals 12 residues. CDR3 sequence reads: CAWSVDRRPQHF. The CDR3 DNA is TGTGCCTGGAGTGTAGATCGGCGGCCCCAGCATTTT.

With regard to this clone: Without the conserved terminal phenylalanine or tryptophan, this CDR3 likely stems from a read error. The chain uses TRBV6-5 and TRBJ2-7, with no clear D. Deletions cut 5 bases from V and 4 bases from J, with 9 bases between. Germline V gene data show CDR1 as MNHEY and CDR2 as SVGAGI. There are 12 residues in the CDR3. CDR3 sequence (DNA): TGTGCCAGCAGTCACCTCCCTTACGAGCAGTACCTC. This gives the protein CASSHLPYEQYL.